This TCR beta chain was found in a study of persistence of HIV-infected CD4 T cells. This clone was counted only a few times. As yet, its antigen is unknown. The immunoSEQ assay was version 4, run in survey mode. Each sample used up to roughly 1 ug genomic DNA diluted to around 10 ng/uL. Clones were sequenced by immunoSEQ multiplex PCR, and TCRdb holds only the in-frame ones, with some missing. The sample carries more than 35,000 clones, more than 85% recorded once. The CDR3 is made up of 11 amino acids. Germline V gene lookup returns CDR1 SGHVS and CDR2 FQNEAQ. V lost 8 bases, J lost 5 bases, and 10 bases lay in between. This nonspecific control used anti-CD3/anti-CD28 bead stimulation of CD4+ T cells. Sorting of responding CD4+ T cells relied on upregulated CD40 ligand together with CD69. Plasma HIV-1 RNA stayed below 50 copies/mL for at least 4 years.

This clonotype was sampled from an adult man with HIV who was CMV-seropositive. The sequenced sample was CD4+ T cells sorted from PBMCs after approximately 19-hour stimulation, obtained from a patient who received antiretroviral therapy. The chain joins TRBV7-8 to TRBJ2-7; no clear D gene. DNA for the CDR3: TGTGCCAGCCTCCCTAAAGACGAGCAGTACTTC. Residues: CASLPKDEQYF.